This is a list of T cell receptor beta chains from one sample in a study of blood T cell repertoires in COVID-19. TCRdb's copy holds only in-frame clones and misses some; the assay was immunoSEQ multiplex PCR. This table holds 190,000 or so clones, less than 90% found once. Sequencing input: PBMCs or T cells enriched from blood (not recorded which). These receptors all come from a young woman who had been exposed to COVID-19. The CDR3 runs from the conserved cysteine through the conserved F or W. A D gene is named only where the DNA matches it firmly. Clone size is given for some rows only: seen once, a few or many times, or a class if the clone is expanded.

DNA	CDR3	V	J	size	D
TGTGCTAGTGGTTTGTTCGCGCCCAAAGTCATTTTAAGCTCTGAAGCTTTCTTT	CASGLFAPKVILSSEAFF	TRBV12-5	TRBJ1-1	NA	NA
TGTGCCTGGAGTCTTGGAGGACAGGGGGCCTCACCCCTCCACTTT	CAWSLGGQGASPLHF	TRBV30	TRBJ1-6	NA	TRBD1
TGTGCCAGCAGCTTAGGTTGGACAGGCCAGGCCTACGAGCAGTACTTC	CASSLGWTGQAYEQYF	TRBV11-2	TRBJ2-7	once	TRBD1
TGTGCCAGCAGCTTAGATTACAGGACAGTGGGGACGAGGGGCACTGAAGCTTTCTTT	CASSLDYRTVGTRGTEAFF	TRBV11-3	TRBJ1-1	NA	NA
TGTGCCAGCAGCCGGACAGAGTACCAAGAGACCCAGTACTTC	CASSRTEYQETQYF	TRBV5-4	TRBJ2-5	NA	NA
TGTGCCATCAGTGAGGTGGCTAGCGGGAAAAATGAGCAGTTCTTC	CAISEVASGKNEQFF	TRBV10-3	TRBJ2-1	NA	TRBD2
TGTGCCAGCAGCCGGACAGGGATCAATTCACCCCTCCACTTT	CASSRTGINSPLHF	TRBV11-2	TRBJ1-6	few	TRBD1
TGTGCCAGCAGTGAAGAGGGCCCGGGACTATCCACAGATACGCAGTATTTT	CASSEEGPGLSTDTQYF	TRBV2	TRBJ2-3	NA	TRBD2
TGTGCCAGCAGCGATAAGACAGGGTTACCAGAAAAACTGTTTTTT	CASSDKTGLPEKLFF	TRBV7-6	TRBJ1-4	NA	TRBD1
TGTGCCAGCAGTACGAGAGGGACAACAGGCTACACCTTC	CASSTRGTTGYTF	TRBV27	TRBJ1-2	NA	NA
TGCGCCAGCAGCCGTAGGGGGCTGAAGGAAGACACCATATATTTT	CASSRRGLKEDTIYF	TRBV5-1	TRBJ1-3	NA	TRBD1
TGTGCCAGCAGTGACAGGGGTCGTGGCTACACCTTC	CASSDRGRGYTF	TRBV6-1	TRBJ1-2	NA	NA
TGTGCCAGCAGCGACTTGGGACAGCGGAACACTGAAGCTTTCTTT	CASSDLGQRNTEAFF	TRBV5-6	TRBJ1-1	NA	TRBD1
TGCAGCGTTGTAAGCAACTACAGGGCGGTGGACACTGAAGCTTTCTTT	CSVVSNYRAVDTEAFF	TRBV29-1	TRBJ1-1	NA	NA
TGTGCCAGCTCACCACCACAGGGGACAACGAACACCGGGGAGCTGTTTTTT	CASSPPQGTTNTGELFF	TRBV18	TRBJ2-2	NA	TRBD1
TGTGCCAGTAGTGCACAGGGGGCCGCTGGGGCCAACGTCCTGACTTTC	CASSAQGAAGANVLTF	TRBV19	TRBJ2-6	NA	TRBD1
TGTGCCAGTAGTATGGGAATTCGGCTCGGGAGAGTAAACACTGAAGCTTTCTTT	CASSMGIRLGRVNTEAFF	TRBV19	TRBJ1-1	NA	NA
TGTGCCAGCAGCCTAGCCATCGGGGACACTGAAGCTTTCTTT	CASSLAIGDTEAFF	TRBV7-9	TRBJ1-1	NA	NA
TGTGCCAGTAGTCCACCCTCTACGGTGAACACTGAAGCTTTCTTT	CASSPPSTVNTEAFF	TRBV19	TRBJ1-1	once	NA
TGTGCCAGCAGTTTATTGACAGGAAACAATGAGCAGTTCTTC	CASSLLTGNNEQFF	TRBV27	TRBJ2-1	NA	NA
TGCGCCAGCGGAAATCAGGGCGGCGAGACCCAGTACTTC	CASGNQGGETQYF	TRBV5-1	TRBJ2-5	once	NA
TGCGCCAGCAGGATGGAGCATGAAAAACTGTTTTTT	CASRMEHEKLFF	TRBV5-1	TRBJ1-4	NA	NA